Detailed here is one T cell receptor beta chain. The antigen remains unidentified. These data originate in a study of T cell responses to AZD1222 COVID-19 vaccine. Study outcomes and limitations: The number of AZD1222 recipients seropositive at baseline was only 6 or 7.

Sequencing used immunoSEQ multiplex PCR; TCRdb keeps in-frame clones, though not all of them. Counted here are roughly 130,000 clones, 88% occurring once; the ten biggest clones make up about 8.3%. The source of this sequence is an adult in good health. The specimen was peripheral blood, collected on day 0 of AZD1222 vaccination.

The CDR3 DNA is TGTGCCAGCAGCCAGACAGGTTTCCGTGGCTACACCTTC. Residues: CASSQTGFRGYTF. The chain recombines TRBV7-2 with TRBJ1-2, with D possibly matching TRBD1 (6 bases). The germline CDR1 and CDR2 sequences are SGHTA and FQGNSA. The CDR3 length is 13 residues. Deletions cut 5 bases from V and 7 bases from J, with 14 bases between.